This T cell receptor (beta chain) was retrieved from a study of blood T cell repertoires in COVID-19. Turning to the study itself: From T cells, B-cell-depleted T cells, or PBMCs came the material, which was cDNA or gDNA.

The authors' processing: Reference gene primer amplification yielded estimated nucleated cell counts. Only in-frame clones appear in the TCRdb table, and some are missing; sequencing was by immunoSEQ multiplex PCR. V, J and clone size are taken as reported in that table, and D and trimming were inferred from the DNA itself. The sample gives 160,000 or so clones, roughly 83% of which show up once; about 1.5% is in the top ten. The germline gives CDR1 SGHRS, CDR2 YFSETQ. This CDR3 is built from 16 residues. The germline V and J ends were trimmed by 5 bases and 6 bases, with 21 bases remaining between them.

The sequence was collected from a human donor in a cohort sampled during active COVID-19. Sequencing input: peripheral blood. V and J are TRBV5-1 and TRBJ2-1; a possible D gene is TRBD1 (6 bases). The CDR3 reads CASSRGSGTSLNEQFF. CDR3 DNA sequence: TGCGCCAGCAGTAGAGGTTCCGGGACATCTCTCAATGAGCAGTTCTTC.